A selection of T cell receptor beta chains follows, all from one sample in a study of radiation and T cells in renal cell carcinoma. Profiling relied on immunoSEQ multiplex PCR, and the TCRdb table lists in-frame clones only, not all of them. The table has about 140,000 clones, around four fifths seen once; the top ten hold approximately 22%. Sequencing was performed on blood, taken from a patient whose treatment included radiotherapy and nephrectomy. All receptors come from a woman aged 45-65 years with renal cell carcinoma. The CDR3 runs from the conserved cysteine through the conserved F or W. D genes are given only for firm matches. Not all rows give a size; the values are once, few, many and, for expanded clones, a class.

d_call: -; v_call: TRBV28; clone_size: -; j_call: TRBJ1-2; cdr3_aa: CASRRMDYTF; cdr3_nt: TGTGCCAGCAGGAGAATGGACTACACCTTC
d_call: TRBD1; v_call: TRBV30; clone_size: -; j_call: TRBJ1-5; cdr3_aa: CAWSGDSRDQPQHF; cdr3_nt: TGTGCCTGGAGCGGGGACAGTCGGGATCAGCCCCAGCATTTT
d_call: -; v_call: TRBV18; clone_size: -; j_call: TRBJ1-5; cdr3_aa: CASSPPGRDYSNQPQHF; cdr3_nt: TGTGCCAGCTCACCACCGGGCAGGGATTATAGCAATCAGCCCCAGCATTTT
d_call: -; v_call: TRBV4-3; clone_size: -; j_call: TRBJ1-4; cdr3_aa: CASSQDKGATNEKLFF; cdr3_nt: TGCGCCAGCAGCCAAGACAAGGGGGCAACTAATGAAAAACTGTTTTTT
d_call: TRBD1; v_call: TRBV18; clone_size: -; j_call: TRBJ2-7; cdr3_aa: CASSHGQGSYEQYF; cdr3_nt: TGTGCCAGCTCACATGGACAGGGCTCCTACGAGCAGTACTTC
d_call: -; v_call: TRBV19; clone_size: -; j_call: TRBJ1-5; cdr3_aa: CASKDWMGNQPQHF; cdr3_nt: TGTGCCAGTAAGGACTGGATGGGCAATCAGCCCCAGCATTTT
d_call: -; v_call: TRBV7-9; clone_size: -; j_call: TRBJ1-1; cdr3_aa: CASSSPLNTEAFF; cdr3_nt: TGTGCCAGCAGCTCACCTTTGAACACTGAAGCTTTCTTT
d_call: TRBD2; v_call: TRBV9; clone_size: -; j_call: TRBJ2-3; cdr3_aa: CASSVGVAGENTDTQYF; cdr3_nt: TGTGCCAGCAGCGTAGGAGTAGCGGGGGAAAACACAGATACGCAGTATTTT
d_call: TRBD1; v_call: TRBV10-3; clone_size: -; j_call: TRBJ2-2; cdr3_aa: CAITPGTGYSGELFF; cdr3_nt: TGTGCCATCACCCCCGGGACAGGGTATTCCGGGGAGCTGTTTTTT
d_call: TRBD2; v_call: TRBV30; clone_size: -; j_call: TRBJ2-5; cdr3_aa: CAWSRGGETQYF; cdr3_nt: TGTGCCTGGAGTCGGGGAGGGGAGACCCAGTACTTC
d_call: -; v_call: TRBV5-1; clone_size: -; j_call: TRBJ2-3; cdr3_aa: CASSLAVLTDTQYF; cdr3_nt: TGCGCCAGCAGCTTGGCGGTCTTAACAGATACGCAGTATTTT
d_call: -; v_call: TRBV5-1; clone_size: few; j_call: TRBJ1-2; cdr3_aa: CASSPTGNQGYTF; cdr3_nt: TGCGCCAGCAGCCCCACAGGGAATCAGGGCTACACCTTC
d_call: -; v_call: TRBV7-6; clone_size: -; j_call: TRBJ2-5; cdr3_aa: CASSLDYQETQYF; cdr3_nt: TGTGCCAGCAGCTTGGATTACCAAGAGACCCAGTACTTC
d_call: -; v_call: TRBV28; clone_size: few; j_call: TRBJ1-2; cdr3_aa: CATNEGGYGYTF; cdr3_nt: TGTGCCACCAACGAAGGGGGCTATGGCTACACCTTC
d_call: -; v_call: TRBV5-6; clone_size: -; j_call: TRBJ2-7; cdr3_aa: CASSLGLDEQYF; cdr3_nt: TGTGCCAGCAGCTTGGGGCTAGACGAGCAGTACTTC
d_call: -; v_call: TRBV5-4; clone_size: -; j_call: TRBJ2-4; cdr3_aa: CASSLDSAKNIQYF; cdr3_nt: TGTGCCAGCAGCTTGGACTCAGCCAAAAACATTCAGTACTTC
d_call: TRBD1; v_call: TRBV7-2; clone_size: few; j_call: TRBJ1-4; cdr3_aa: CASSPQGESEKLFF; cdr3_nt: TGTGCCAGCAGCCCACAGGGGGAGAGTGAAAAACTGTTTTTT
d_call: -; v_call: TRBV7-2; clone_size: -; j_call: TRBJ2-2; cdr3_aa: CASSLGGGGDTGELFF; cdr3_nt: TGTGCCAGCAGCTTGGGTGGAGGGGGAGACACCGGGGAGCTGTTTTTT
d_call: -; v_call: TRBV6-1; clone_size: -; j_call: TRBJ2-7; cdr3_aa: CASRGTSEQYF; cdr3_nt: TGTGCCAGCAGGGGGACCTCCGAGCAGTACTTC
d_call: -; v_call: TRBV6-6; clone_size: -; j_call: TRBJ1-5; cdr3_aa: CASSSQGNQPQHF; cdr3_nt: TGTGCCAGCAGTTCTCAGGGGAATCAGCCCCAGCATTTT
d_call: -; v_call: TRBV30; clone_size: once; j_call: TRBJ1-2; cdr3_aa: CAWSSRLGRGYTF; cdr3_nt: TGTGCCTGGTCCTCCCGGTTGGGGCGCGGCTACACCTTC
d_call: -; v_call: TRBV5-5; clone_size: -; j_call: TRBJ1-5; cdr3_aa: CASSPSTVPNQPQHF; cdr3_nt: TGTGCCAGCAGCCCCTCGACAGTCCCCAATCAGCCCCAGCATTTT
d_call: -; v_call: TRBV30; clone_size: -; j_call: TRBJ2-7; cdr3_aa: CAWSGDVRSYEQYF; cdr3_nt: TGTGCCTGGAGTGGAGATGTAAGGTCCTACGAGCAGTACTTC
d_call: -; v_call: TRBV5-1; clone_size: -; j_call: TRBJ2-1; cdr3_aa: CASRGSDEQFF; cdr3_nt: TGCGCCAGCAGAGGAAGCGATGAGCAGTTCTTC
d_call: -; v_call: TRBV25-1; clone_size: -; j_call: TRBJ1-3; cdr3_aa: CASSESPGIGGHTIYF; cdr3_nt: TGTGCCAGCAGTGAATCCCCCGGGATAGGTGGACACACCATATATTTT
d_call: -; v_call: TRBV7-2; clone_size: -; j_call: TRBJ1-2; cdr3_aa: CASSLERTTNYGYTF; cdr3_nt: TGTGCCAGCAGCTTAGAGCGGACAACTAACTATGGCTACACCTTC